A selection of T cell receptor beta chains follows, all from one sample in a study of cytomegalovirus exposure and HLA in healthy donors. Assay used: immunoSEQ multiplex PCR; TCRdb lists only in-frame clones, some missing. Among over 100,000 clones, approximately 74% were seen once, and the ten largest hold 5.5% to 8.5%. The sample taken for sequencing was PBMCs. These receptors were collected from a male donor in good health and CMV-seronegative. The CDR3 runs from the conserved cysteine through the conserved F or W. D genes are given only for firm matches. Clone size is given for some rows only: seen once, a few or many times, or a class if the clone is expanded.

V	J	D	size	DNA	CDR3
TRBV7-2	TRBJ1-2	-	few	TGTGCCAGCAGCTCCTACCGGGACACCGGAGGCGGCTACACCTTC	CASSSYRDTGGGYTF
TRBV11-1	TRBJ2-1	-	-	TGTGCCAGCAGCTCCCCCGCGACAGACGCCTACAATGAGCAGTTCTTC	CASSSPATDAYNEQFF
TRBV7-2	TRBJ2-4	-	-	TGTGCCAGCAGCGTGATGATAGCGCCCATAGCCAAAAACATTCAGTACTTC	CASSVMIAPIAKNIQYF
TRBV19	TRBJ2-5	TRBD2	once	TGTGCCAGTAGTATTGGGGCGGGAGCGTTTGGTCCCCACCAAGAGACCCAGTACTTC	CASSIGAGAFGPHQETQYF
TRBV4-3	TRBJ2-3	TRBD2	-	TGCGCCAGCAGCCAAGATAGCGGGGATTCAGATACGCAGTATTTT	CASSQDSGDSDTQYF
TRBV2	TRBJ2-3	TRBD2	-	TGTGCCAGCAGTGAACAAACTAGCGGGAGAGATACGCAGTATTTT	CASSEQTSGRDTQYF
TRBV6-5	TRBJ2-7	-	few	TGTGCCAGCAGTCCCTACAGGGTAGGCTACGAGCAGTACTTC	CASSPYRVGYEQYF
TRBV7-9	TRBJ1-4	-	-	TGTGCCAGCAGCTTAGAGTTGGGGGCTTATAATGAAAAACTGTTTTTT	CASSLELGAYNEKLFF
TRBV5-5	TRBJ2-7	TRBD1	few	TGTGCCAGCAGCTTGTGGGACAGGGTTAACGAGCAGTACTTC	CASSLWDRVNEQYF
TRBV18	TRBJ2-7	TRBD1	-	TGTGCCAGCTCTCCCGGGACAGCAACCTACGAGCAGTACTTC	CASSPGTATYEQYF
TRBV7-9	TRBJ2-7	-	few	TGTGCCAGCAGCTTAGGAGGGGGGACTATCGAGCAGTACTTC	CASSLGGGTIEQYF
TRBV14	TRBJ2-7	TRBD2	-	TGTGCCAGCAGCCAGGTTATTAGCGGGAGGAGGGACGAGCAGTACTTC	CASSQVISGRRDEQYF
TRBV4-1	TRBJ2-7	-	-	TGCGCCAGCAGCCAGGACGACAGCGAGCAGTACTTC	CASSQDDSEQYF
TRBV5-4	TRBJ2-3	-	-	TGTGCCAGCAGCTTGAAGGCGGCAAGACTCACAGATACGCAGTATTTT	CASSLKAARLTDTQYF
TRBV14	TRBJ1-2	-	-	TGTGCCAGCAGCCACCAAGGGACACATCAACTCTCGGGCTACACCTTC	CASSHQGTHQLSGYTF
TRBV4-2	TRBJ2-4	TRBD2	few	TGTGCCAGCAGCCAAGGTGGTGAGCGGGATGGAAACATTCAGTACTTC	CASSQGGERDGNIQYF
TRBV19	TRBJ2-2	-	-	TGTGCCAGTTGGGGCAGGCCCCGTGGTAACACCGGGGAGCTGTTTTTT	CASWGRPRGNTGELFF
TRBV15	TRBJ2-2	-	-	TGTGCCACCAGCAGAGATAGTGGGGCCTACACCGGGGAGCTGTTTTTT	CATSRDSGAYTGELFF
TRBV7-2	TRBJ1-1	-	-	TGTGCCGTACAGCGACGGGGGAACACTGAAGCTTTCTTT	CAVQRRGNTEAFF
TRBV7-6	TRBJ2-3	TRBD2	few	TGTGCCAGCAGCTTAGTTGTGGCTAGCGGGAGCACAGATACGCAGTATTTT	CASSLVVASGSTDTQYF
TRBV5-1	TRBJ1-4	-	-	TGCGCCAGCAGCTTGGGCAGGACTAATGAAAAACTGTTTTTT	CASSLGRTNEKLFF
TRBV4-1	TRBJ2-7	TRBD1	once	TGCGCCAGCAGCCAGGCGGGACAGGGGGCCTACGAGCAGTACTTC	CASSQAGQGAYEQYF
TRBV5-4	TRBJ1-2	TRBD1	-	TGTGCCAGCAGGGCGACAGGGGGCTATGGCTACACCTTC	CASRATGGYGYTF
TRBV9	TRBJ2-7	-	-	TGTGCCAGCAGCGTAGGGGCAGGGGAAATCTACGAGCAGTACTTC	CASSVGAGEIYEQYF
TRBV28	TRBJ2-6	-	-	TGTGCCAGCAGTTTTGGGGGGACCTCAGGGGCCAACGTCCTGACTTTC	CASSFGGTSGANVLTF
TRBV18	TRBJ2-7	-	-	TGTGCCAGCTCACCAAGGACAGAAACCTACGAGCAGTACTTC	CASSPRTETYEQYF
TRBV11-2	TRBJ1-3	-	-	TGTGCCAGCAGCCGCGGGAGGGGGAACTCTGGAAACACCATATATTTT	CASSRGRGNSGNTIYF
TRBV5-5	TRBJ2-7	-	-	TGTGCCAGCAGCTTACAGGGTTGGACCTACGAGCAGTACTTC	CASSLQGWTYEQYF
TRBV30	TRBJ1-2	TRBD1	-	TGTGCCTGGAGTCAGGGGGGTGACTATGGCTACACCTTC	CAWSQGGDYGYTF
TRBV28	TRBJ1-1	-	-	TGTGCCAGCAGTTTAAGCCAGGGATATACTGAAGCTTTCTTT	CASSLSQGYTEAFF
TRBV18	TRBJ2-7	-	-	TGTGCCAGCTCACAGGACAGAGACGGCGAGCAGTACTTC	CASSQDRDGEQYF
TRBV4-2	TRBJ2-3	TRBD2	few	TGTGCCAGCAGCCAGCCCCTAGCGGGACACACAGATACGCAGTATTTT	CASSQPLAGHTDTQYF
TRBV7-9	TRBJ1-2	-	few	TGTGCCAGCAGCTCCTATCTGAGCCCGGACAAGGCTAACTATGGCTACACCTTC	CASSSYLSPDKANYGYTF
TRBV19	TRBJ2-2	TRBD2	-	TGTGCCTCCCTCCCGTTAACTAGCGGGAGGAGGACCGGGGAGCTGTTTTTT	CASLPLTSGRRTGELFF
TRBV9	TRBJ2-3	TRBD2	-	TGTGCCAGCAGCCCGCGGGAGCTTGGCACAGATACGCAGTATTTT	CASSPRELGTDTQYF
TRBV27	TRBJ2-7	TRBD1	-	TGTGCCAGCAGTTTAGACAGGGGTTACGAGCAGTACTTC	CASSLDRGYEQYF
TRBV10-2	TRBJ2-7	-	-	TGCGCCAGCAGACCGGACAGCCGCTACGAGCAGTACTTC	CASRPDSRYEQYF
TRBV4-3	TRBJ1-1	TRBD1	-	TGCGCCAGCAGCCAAGATCGGGGACAGCGATCGAACACTGAAGCTTTCTTT	CASSQDRGQRSNTEAFF
TRBV9	TRBJ1-1	-	-	TGTGCCAGCAGCCCTACCGGGATCACTGAAGCTTTCTTT	CASSPTGITEAFF
TRBV5-1	TRBJ1-1	-	-	TGCGCCAGCAGCTTGGAGTCAGTGAACACTGAAGCTTTCTTT	CASSLESVNTEAFF
TRBV10-3	TRBJ1-5	-	-	TGTGCCATCAGTGAAAGGACAGATAATCAGCCCCAGCATTTT	CAISERTDNQPQHF
TRBV5-1	TRBJ2-1	TRBD2	-	TGCGCCAGCACCCCTCTAGCGGGAGGGGTTGAGCAGTTCTTC	CASTPLAGGVEQFF
TRBV5-1	TRBJ2-1	TRBD2	-	TGCGCCAGCAGCTTTGCGGGAGACAATGAGCAGTTCTTC	CASSFAGDNEQFF
TRBV5-1	TRBJ1-1	TRBD1	-	TGCGCCAGCACCGCCTCGACAGGGGGGAACACTGAAGCTTTCTTT	CASTASTGGNTEAFF
TRBV6-5	TRBJ1-4	-	-	TGTGCCAGCAAGCCCACGGACAGTCGGAATGAAAAACTGTTTTTT	CASKPTDSRNEKLFF
TRBV30	TRBJ2-4	TRBD1	-	TGTGCCTGGAGGAAGACAGGGTTCAACATTCAGTACTTC	CAWRKTGFNIQYF
TRBV5-1	TRBJ2-7	-	-	TGCGCCAGCAGCTTGGGGGGCCAGTACGAGCAGTACTTC	CASSLGGQYEQYF
TRBV30	TRBJ1-5	-	-	TGTGCCTGGGACACAGGGAACAATCAGCCCCAGCATTTT	CAWDTGNNQPQHF
TRBV7-6	TRBJ2-5	TRBD2	-	TGTGCCAGCAGCCGTAGCGGGGGGGTCCAAGAGACCCAGTACTTC	CASSRSGGVQETQYF
TRBV7-9	TRBJ1-2	TRBD1	-	TGTGCCAGCAGCTCCACGGGACAGGCGTATGGCTACACCTTC	CASSSTGQAYGYTF
TRBV30	TRBJ1-1	TRBD1	-	TGTGCCTGGGGTACCGGGACAGGGGGGGCTTTCTTT	CAWGTGTGGAFF
TRBV27	TRBJ1-6	-	-	TGTGCCAGCAGTTCCCGACTCACGAGCTCCTATAATTCACCCCTCCACTTT	CASSSRLTSSYNSPLHF
TRBV6-4	TRBJ2-3	TRBD2	-	TGTGCCAGCAGTGAGAAGGCGGGAGGTACAGATACGCAGTATTTT	CASSEKAGGTDTQYF